A single sample gave rise to the 25 T cell receptor beta chains below, sequenced in a study of early T cells in non-severe SARS-CoV-2 infection. TCRdb reanalysed the 5' RACE reads using MiXCR and keeps one entry per CDR3 protein. The sample yields about 22,000 distinct CDR3 sequences, over 4% seen once. Sequencing was done on a sample of whole blood. The origin of the receptors is an adult who was a healthcare worker with PCR-confirmed SARS-CoV-2 infection or an uninfected control (not recorded which).

This clonotype occurred a few times. The chain uses TRBV6-2 or TRBV6-3 and TRBJ1-5; D is unresolved. The V end lost 6 bases, the J end lost 0 bases, and 12 bases lay between the germline ends. The CDR3 runs 15 residues. Germline lookup yields CDR1 MNHEY and CDR2 SVGEGT. The CDR3 coding sequence is TGTGCCAGCAGCCCCGAGGCTGTTAGCAATCAGCCCCAGCATTTT. Translating gives CASSPEAVSNQPQHF.

The chain has TRBV5-1 and TRBJ2-7, with TRBD1 as a possible D gene (5 bases). Germline V gene lookup returns CDR1 SGHRS and CDR2 YFSETQ. Trimming cost V 0 bases and J 6 bases, with 16 bases left between them. The CDR3 covers 15 residues. The CDR3 coding sequence is TGCGCCAGCAGCTTGGCCGCGGCGCAGGGCGGCGAGCAGTACTTC. Its translation: CASSLAAAQGGEQYF.

In its sample, this clonotype was seen many times. V and J are TRBV5-6 and TRBJ2-6; TRBD2 is a possible D gene (5 bases). The CDR3 is 15 amino acids. Germline V CDR1 and CDR2: SGHDT, YYEEEE. Deletions cut 2 bases from V and 0 bases from J, with 6 bases between. Here the CDR3 reads CASSFGVSGANVLTF. Written as DNA, the CDR3 is TGTGCCAGCAGCTTCGGGGTCTCTGGGGCCAACGTCCTGACTTTC.

The V call is TRBV19, the J call TRBJ1-1; no reliable D call. Deletions cut 7 bases from V and 7 bases from J, with 10 bases between. This CDR3 spans 11 amino acids. Looked up from germline, CDR1 is LNHDA and CDR2 is SQIVND (reference sequence). The CDR3 sequence is CASTIKGEAFF. Here the CDR3 DNA reads TGTGCCAGTACCATCAAGGGTGAAGCTTTCTTT.

Many counts were recorded for this clonotype. The chain has TRBV5-5 and TRBJ2-2, with no clear D. In germline, CDR1 is SGHKS, CDR2 YYEKEE (reference sequence). V lost 0 bases to trimming and J lost 3 bases, with 0 bases between them. The length of the CDR3 is 12 residues. The CDR3 DNA reads as TGTGCCAGCAGCTTGGACACCGGGGAGCTGTTTTTT. It specifies CASSLDTGELFF.

Points on this clonotype: A much more abundant neighbour one base away suggests this may be a read error. The conserved final phenylalanine or tryptophan is absent from the CDR3, which likely points to a read error. V gene TRBV4-2 combines with J gene TRBJ2-1, with a possible D match to TRBD1 (5 bases). V was pared by 2 bases and J by 2 bases, with 13 bases between. This CDR3 contains 16 residues. The germline V gene has CDR1 LGHNA and CDR2 YNFKEQ. The DNA for the CDR3 is TGTGCCAGCAGCCAATATGCAGGGAATGCCTACAATGAGCAGTTCATC. It specifies CASSQYAGNAYNEQFI.

This clonotype came up a few times. In DNA form, the CDR3 reads TGTGCCAGCAGCCCTACTACGCGGCCGAGCACAGATACGCAGTATTTT. Protein product: CASSPTTRPSTDTQYF. The V call is TRBV13, the J call TRBJ2-3; no clear D gene. Germline CDR1 PRHDT, CDR2 FYEKMQ (reference sequence). Trimming removed 5 bases from V and 0 bases from J, with 15 bases in between. The CDR3 consists of 16 residues. Variable domain in full (rest from reference TRBV13 and TRBJ2-3): AAGVIQSPRHLIKEKRETATLKCYPIPRHDTVYWYQQGPGQDPQFLISFYEKMQSDKGSIPDRFSAQQFSDYHSELNMSSLELGDSALYFCASSPTTRPSTDTQYFGPGTRLTVL.

This clonotype has a count of ten or more. The rearrangement joins TRBV5-5 to TRBJ2-1; D is unclear. The ends were cut back, 0 bases at V and 2 bases at J, with 6 bases in the middle. The CDR3 is 14 residues long. Germline values: CDR1 SGHKS, CDR2 YYEKEE (reference sequence). The CDR3 coding sequence is TGTGCCAGCAGCTTGGAGGCACCCTACAATGAGCAGTTCTTC. This codes for CASSLEAPYNEQFF.

The sample holds a few counts of this clonotype. CDR3 residues: CASSQLAGGLNEQFF. CDR3 coding DNA: TGCGCCAGCAGCCAGTTAGCGGGGGGGTTAAATGAGCAGTTCTTC. The rearrangement uses TRBV4-1 and TRBJ2-1; 11 bases match TRBD2. Losses at the gene ends were 3 bases for V and 7 bases for J; bases not matched to a gene: 5. This CDR3 is built from 15 residues. CDR1 is MGHRA, CDR2 YSYEKL, per germline.

At least ten counts were recorded for this clonotype. The chain's CDR3 is CSVEQGAGEQYF. CDR3 bases: TGCAGCGTTGAACAGGGGGCAGGCGAGCAGTACTTC. The rearrangement uses TRBV29-1 and TRBJ2-7; 8 bases are shared with TRBD1. Germline V gene lookup returns CDR1 SQVTM and CDR2 ANQGSEA. CDR3 length equals 12 residues. Trimming took 2 bases from V and 6 from J; bases not matched to a gene: 3.

This clonotype was picked up many times. The chain combines TRBV6-6 with TRBJ1-5; a weak D match, TRBD1 (6 bases). Germline CDR1 MNHNY, CDR2 SVGAGI (reference sequence). Trimming took off 10 bases at V and 3 bases at J, with 13 bases between the two ends. The CDR3 consists of 13 residues. CDR3 nucleotides: TGTGCCATTCAAGGGGGGCTCAATCAGCCCCAGCATTTT. This gives the protein CAIQGGLNQPQHF.

In its sample, this clonotype was seen many times. The chain combines TRBV7-2 with TRBJ2-3, with no clear D. Germline assignment: CDR1 SGHTA and CDR2 FQGNSA. This CDR3 has 16 amino acids. Trimming stripped 1 base from V and 0 bases from J, with 11 bases between. CDR3 residues: CASSLEGVPSTDTQYF. CDR3 coding DNA: TGTGCCAGCAGCTTAGAAGGCGTCCCTAGCACAGATACGCAGTATTTT.

The table lists this clonotype with many counts. The CDR3 coding sequence is TGTGCCAGCAGTGTTTCTCGAGGGTACGAGCAGTACTTC. Encoded protein: CASSVSRGYEQYF. This chain uses TRBV2 with TRBJ2-7, with a possible D match to TRBD2 (5 bases). Germline V gene lookup returns CDR1 SNHLY and CDR2 FYNNEI. V lost 4 bases to trimming and J lost 4 bases, with 11 bases between them. This CDR3 spans 13 amino acids.

There are many counts of this clonotype. V is TRBV14 and J is TRBJ2-3; the D gene is possibly TRBD1 (5 bases). Per the germline V gene, CDR1 is SGHDN and CDR2 is FVKESK. The CDR3 totals 14 residues. Trimming removed 0 bases at V and 4 bases at J, with 8 bases between. The CDR3 protein is CASSQDRVADTQYF. In nucleotides, the CDR3 is TGTGCCAGCAGCCAAGACAGGGTGGCAGATACGCAGTATTTT.

This clonotype was seen many times. This chain joins TRBV12-3 or TRBV12-4 and TRBJ1-2; D is unclear. V was trimmed by 0 bases and J by 4 bases, leaving 6 bases between them. The CDR3 covers 13 residues. The CDR3: CASSLASGYGYTF. Here the CDR3 DNA reads TGTGCCAGCAGTTTAGCAAGCGGCTATGGCTACACCTTC.

This clonotype was counted between two and nine times. The chain combines TRBV7-6 with TRBJ2-1; no clear D. V lost 1 base, J lost 6 bases, and 7 bases lay in between. This CDR3 contains 13 residues. The germline gives CDR1 SGHVS, CDR2 FNYEAQ. The CDR3 DNA reads TGTGCCAGCAGCTTAGGGCCAATCAATGAGCAGTTCTTC. It is translated as CASSLGPINEQFF.

This clonotype was seen at least ten times. The chain couples TRBV11-2 to TRBJ1-5, with D possibly matching TRBD1 (6 bases). Germline CDR1 and CDR2: SGHAT and FQNNGV. Trimming shortened V by 5 bases and J by 6 bases, and 8 bases separated the two germline ends. The CDR3 sequence is 12 residues long. Written as DNA, the CDR3 is TGTGCCAGCAGCGTACAGGGTCAGCCCCAGCATTTT. This encodes CASSVQGQPQHF.

In its sample, this clonotype was seen many times. The V and J genes are TRBV27 and TRBJ2-7; tentatively, D is TRBD1 (6 bases). CDR3 length: 13 residues. Germline V gene data show CDR1 as MNHEY and CDR2 as SMNVEV (reference sequence). The V and J ends lost 4 bases and 0 bases respectively, with 7 bases between them. The CDR3 DNA reads as TGTGCCAGCAGTTGGGACACCTCCTACGAGCAGTACTTC. Residues: CASSWDTSYEQYF.

This clonotype was observed at least ten times. V is TRBV20-1 and J is TRBJ1-3; D is uncertain. Germline V gene lookup returns CDR1 DFQATT and CDR2 SNEGSKA (reference sequence). The CDR3 covers 14 residues. The V and J ends lost 2 bases and 0 bases respectively, with 8 bases between them. The CDR3 spells CSARPGLSGNTIYF. CDR3 in DNA: TGCAGTGCTAGACCTGGGCTCTCTGGAAACACCATATATTTT.

The chain recombines TRBV7-9 with TRBJ1-1; D unresolved. The CDR3 totals 16 residues. Trimming shortened V by 5 bases and J by 1 base, and 17 bases separated the two germline ends. Per the germline V gene, CDR1 is SEHNR and CDR2 is FQNEAQ (reference sequence). The CDR3: CASSRRGDGKNTEAFF. The CDR3 nucleotides are TGTGCCAGCAGCCGCCGCGGTGACGGGAAGAACACTGAAGCTTTCTTT.

Many counts were recorded for this clonotype. The chain has TRBV20-1 and TRBJ1-4; perhaps TRBD1 as D (5 bases). This CDR3 region has 13 residues. The V gene's germline CDR1 is DFQATT and CDR2 SNEGSKA (reference sequence). V dropped 5 bases and J dropped 8 bases, with 15 bases sitting between them. The CDR3 DNA sequence: TGCAGTGCTGGGGCCGGCGATCGGGAAAAACTGTTTTTT. This translates into CSAGAGDREKLFF.

This clonotype has more than one count but fewer than ten. The chain couples TRBV7-9 to TRBJ1-4; 7 bases map to TRBD1. CDR3 length equals 15 residues. Trimming at V came to 3 bases and at J to 4 bases, leaving 5 bases not matched to a gene. Germline loops: CDR1 SEHNR, CDR2 FQNEAQ (reference sequence). The CDR3 loop is CASSFRDSLNEKLFF. The CDR3 coding sequence is TGTGCCAGCAGCTTCCGGGACAGTCTTAATGAAAAACTGTTTTTT.

By sample fraction, this clonotype is medium-sized. This chain joins TRBV13 and TRBJ1-1; a possible D gene is TRBD1 (6 bases). Trimming took 6 bases from V and 8 from J, leaving 16 bases between them. CDR3 length: 13 amino acids. Germline V lookup: CDR1 PRHDT, CDR2 FYEKMQ (reference sequence). CDR3 in DNA: TGTGCCAGCAGAACCCAGCAGGGACAAGAAGCTTTCTTT. This encodes CASRTQQGQEAFF. The full variable domain, completed using reference TRBV13 and TRBJ1-1, is AAGVIQSPRHLIKEKRETATLKCYPIPRHDTVYWYQQGPGQDPQFLISFYEKMQSDKGSIPDRFSAQQFSDYHSELNMSSLELGDSALYFCASRTQQGQEAFFGQGTRLTVV.

The chain links TRBV6-5 to TRBJ2-2; no definite D call. V lost 5 bases, J lost 2 bases, and 6 bases lay in between. The germline gives CDR1 MNHEY, CDR2 SVGAGI. The CDR3 consists of 13 residues. For the CDR3, the DNA is TGTGCCAGCAGTCCCACAAACACCGGGGAGCTGTTTTTT. Translated: CASSPTNTGELFF.

This clonotype is judged medium-sized. The J gene is TRBJ1-4, the V gene TRBV28; TRBD1 matches 7 bases. Trimming removed 5 bases from V and 6 bases from J; junction bases left unmatched: 6. Germline loops: CDR1 MDHEN, CDR2 SYDVKM. This CDR3 has 14 residues. The CDR3 coding sequence is TGTGCCAGCAGTACTCCTACAGGGGATGAAAAACTGTTTTTT. Translation gives CASSTPTGDEKLFF. Combining the CDR3 with reference TRBV28 and TRBJ1-4 gives the whole variable domain DVKVTQSSRYLVKRTGEKVFLECVQDMDHENMFWYRQDPGLGLRLIYFSYDVKMKEKGDIPEGYSVSREKKERFSLILESASTNQTSMYLCASSTPTGDEKLFFGSGTQLSVL.